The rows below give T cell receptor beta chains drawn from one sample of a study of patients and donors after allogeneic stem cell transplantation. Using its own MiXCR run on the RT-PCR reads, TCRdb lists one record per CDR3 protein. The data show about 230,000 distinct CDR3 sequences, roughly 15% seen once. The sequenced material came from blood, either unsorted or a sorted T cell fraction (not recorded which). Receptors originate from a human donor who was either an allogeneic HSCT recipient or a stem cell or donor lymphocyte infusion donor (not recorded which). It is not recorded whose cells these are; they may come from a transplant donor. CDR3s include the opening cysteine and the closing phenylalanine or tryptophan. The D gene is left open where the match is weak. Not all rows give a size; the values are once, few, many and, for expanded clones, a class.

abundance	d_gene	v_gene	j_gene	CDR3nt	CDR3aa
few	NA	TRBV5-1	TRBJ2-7	TGCGCCAGCAGCTTGGCGGGGGCGTTGGCCTACGAGCAGTACTTC	CASSLAGALAYEQYF
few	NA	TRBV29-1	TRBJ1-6	TGCAGCGTTGGTGCCACCCAAGGTTCACCCCTCCACTTT	CSVGATQGSPLHF
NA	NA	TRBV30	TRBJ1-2	TGTGCCTGGAATCCGGAATCCAACTATGGCTACACCTTC	CAWNPESNYGYTF
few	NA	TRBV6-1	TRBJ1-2	TGTGCCAGCAGTGTGGAAGTGAACTATGGCTACACCTTC	CASSVEVNYGYTF
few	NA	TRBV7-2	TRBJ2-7	TGTGCCAGCAGCTCCTCCGTGGGCGAGCAGTACTTC	CASSSSVGEQYF
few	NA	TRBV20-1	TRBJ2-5	TGCAGTGCTAGAGACCAAGGTGACATTCAAGAGACCCAGTACTTC	CSARDQGDIQETQYF
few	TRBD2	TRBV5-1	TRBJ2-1	TGCGCCAGCAGCGTAGGGACTAGCGGGGGGCCCTACAATGAGCAGTTCTTC	CASSVGTSGGPYNEQFF
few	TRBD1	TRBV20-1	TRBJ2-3	TGCAGTGCTAGGGGGACAGCTAGCACAGATACGCAGTATTTT	CSARGTASTDTQYF
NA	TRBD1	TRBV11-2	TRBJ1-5	TGTGCCAGCAGCTTAGTCAGGGGGGCCGATCAGCCCCAGCATTTT	CASSLVRGADQPQHF
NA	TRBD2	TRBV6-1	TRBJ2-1	TGTGCCAGCACCCCAACGGCGGGAGGGTACAATGAGCAGTTCTTC	CASTPTAGGYNEQFF
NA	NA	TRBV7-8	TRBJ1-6	TGTGCCAGCAGCTTAGCGGAAGAACGGCCCCTCCACTTT	CASSLAEERPLHF
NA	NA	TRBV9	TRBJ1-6	TGTGCCAGCAGCGTAGAACAGAAAAATTCACCCCTCCACTTT	CASSVEQKNSPLHF
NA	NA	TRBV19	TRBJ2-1	TGTGCCAGTAGTGTCGAGGGGGGTACCCCACACAATGAGCAGTTCTTC	CASSVEGGTPHNEQFF
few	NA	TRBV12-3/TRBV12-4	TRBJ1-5	TGTGCCAGCAGTCCCCTCGGGGCCAATCAGCCCCAGCATTTT	CASSPLGANQPQHF
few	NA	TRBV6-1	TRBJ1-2	TGTGCCAGCACCCTGACAGGCCCAAGGGATGGCTACACCTTC	CASTLTGPRDGYTF
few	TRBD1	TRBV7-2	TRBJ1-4	TGTGCCAGCAGCTCCCGACAGGGAGGGGAAAAACTGTTTTTT	CASSSRQGGEKLFF
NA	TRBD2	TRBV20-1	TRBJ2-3	TGCAGTGCTCTGCCTCCGGGACTAAAAAGCACAGATACGCAGTATTTT	CSALPPGLKSTDTQYF
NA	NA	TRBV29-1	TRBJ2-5	TGCAGCGTCGGCCCCCGTGCTGAGACCCAGTACTTC	CSVGPRAETQYF
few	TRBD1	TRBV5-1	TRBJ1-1	TGCGCCAGCAGCCCCGGGACAGTTGAAGCTTTCTTT	CASSPGTVEAFF
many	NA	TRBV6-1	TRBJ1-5	TGTGCCAGCGGGTTTGACAGCAATCAGCCCCAGCATTTT	CASGFDSNQPQHF
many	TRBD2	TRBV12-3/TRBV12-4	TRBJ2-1	TGTGCCAGCAGCTTCCTAGCGGGAGGACATAATGAGCAGTTCTTC	CASSFLAGGHNEQFF
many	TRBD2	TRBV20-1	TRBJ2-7	TGCAGTATTCTGGCCAGCGCTAGCGGGAGCTACGAGCAGTACTTC	CSILASASGSYEQYF
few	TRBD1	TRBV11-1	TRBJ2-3	TGTGCCAGCAGACGAACAGGGGGAGATACGCAGTATTTT	CASRRTGGDTQYF
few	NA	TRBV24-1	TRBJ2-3	TGTGCCACCAGTGGAGTCTTCGAGGCAGATACGCAGTATTTT	CATSGVFEADTQYF
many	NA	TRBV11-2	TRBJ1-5	TGTGCCAGCAGCCCCCACTTAATGCAAAGGGGGTCGGGCAATCAGCCCCAGCATTTT	CASSPHLMQRGSGNQPQHF
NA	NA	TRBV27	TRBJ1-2	TGTGCCAGCAGTCTATCCCCGGGGGAGAAACCCGGGGCGTATGGCTACACCTTC	CASSLSPGEKPGAYGYTF
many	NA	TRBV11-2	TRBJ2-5	TGTGCCAGCAGCTTAGGAGGGAGAGAGACCCAGTACTTC	CASSLGGRETQYF
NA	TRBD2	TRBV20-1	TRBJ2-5	TGCAGTGCCAGGGGGGCTAGCGGGGGGGCATCAGAGACCCAGTACTTC	CSARGASGGASETQYF
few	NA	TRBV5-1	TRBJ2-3	TGCGCCAGCAGCTTTAGTGGTGGGGGTTCCCCAGATACGCAGTATTTT	CASSFSGGGSPDTQYF
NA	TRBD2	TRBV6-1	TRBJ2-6	TGTGCCAGCACAGGACTAGCGGGTAACTCTGGGGCCAACGTCCTGACTTTC	CASTGLAGNSGANVLTF
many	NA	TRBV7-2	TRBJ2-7	TGTGCCAGCAGCACAACCGGGACTGCGCATTACGAGCAGTACTTC	CASSTTGTAHYEQYF
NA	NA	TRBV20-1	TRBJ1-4	TGCAGTGCTGACCCCAGGACGGATGAAAAACTGTTTTTT	CSADPRTDEKLFF